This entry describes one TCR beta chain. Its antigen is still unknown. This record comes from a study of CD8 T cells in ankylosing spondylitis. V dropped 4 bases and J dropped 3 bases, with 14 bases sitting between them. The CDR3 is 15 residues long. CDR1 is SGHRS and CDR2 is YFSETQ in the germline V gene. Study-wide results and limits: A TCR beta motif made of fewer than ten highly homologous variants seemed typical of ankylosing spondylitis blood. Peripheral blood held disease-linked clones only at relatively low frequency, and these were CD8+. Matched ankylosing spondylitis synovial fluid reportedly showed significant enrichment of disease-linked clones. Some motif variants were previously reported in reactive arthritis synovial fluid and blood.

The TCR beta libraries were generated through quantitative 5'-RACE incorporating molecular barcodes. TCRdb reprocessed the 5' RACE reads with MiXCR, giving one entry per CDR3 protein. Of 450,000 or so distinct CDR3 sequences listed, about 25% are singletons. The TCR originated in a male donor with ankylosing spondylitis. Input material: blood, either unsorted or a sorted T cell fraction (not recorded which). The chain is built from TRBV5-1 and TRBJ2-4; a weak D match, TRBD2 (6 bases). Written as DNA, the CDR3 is TGCGCCAGCAGCCAGCTCGTGGGGGGCAAAAACATTCAGTACTTC. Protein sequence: CASSQLVGGKNIQYF.